The 4 T cell receptor beta chains below were found in one sample sequenced in a study of cytomegalovirus exposure and HLA in healthy donors. PCR used 60 Vbeta primers and 13 Jbeta primers. Measured with immunoSEQ multiplex PCR; TCRdb has only the in-frame clones, and not every one. The sample gives some 120,000 clones, roughly 70% of which show up once; 6.5% to 8% is in the top ten. The sequencing sample was made of PBMCs. These receptors came from a man aged 35 to 55 in good health and CMV-seropositive.

The chain recombines TRBV11-2 with TRBJ1-3, with a tentative D call TRBD1 (5 bases). Germline CDR1 is SGHAT and CDR2 is FQNNGV. V was pared by 2 bases and J by 3 bases, with 20 bases between. The CDR3 contains 18 residues. The CDR3 DNA reads as TGTGCCAGCAGCTTACGACCGTCCCCCAGGGTCGGTGGAAACACCATATATTTT. This encodes CASSLRPSPRVGGNTIYF.

This clone has only a few counts. The rearrangement uses TRBV9 and TRBJ1-1; D is perhaps TRBD1 (6 bases). Trimming left V 5 bases short and J 0 bases short, with 11 bases between. CDR1 and CDR2 from the germline V gene are SGDLS and YYNGEE. This CDR3 has 14 amino acids. The CDR3, as DNA: TGTGCCAGCAGGGCCGGGACACTGAACACTGAAGCTTTCTTT. It encodes CASRAGTLNTEAFF.

This chain uses TRBV9 with TRBJ2-1, with 13 bases matching TRBD2. V lost 3 bases, J lost 9 bases, and 9 bases stayed unmatched. The CDR3 runs to 16 residues. Germline-derived CDR1 and CDR2 are SGDLS and YYNGEE. The CDR3 DNA reads TGTGCCAGCAGCGCCTGGACTAGCGGGAGTTCGACTGAGCAGTTCTTC. Encoded protein: CASSAWTSGSSTEQFF.

V usage is TRBV19 and J usage is TRBJ1-5; TRBD1 aligns across 7 bases. After removal of 3 bases from V and 0 bases from J, the junction contained 2 bases not matched to a gene. This CDR3 comprises 15 residues. CDR1 is LNHDA and CDR2 is SQIVND in the germline V gene (reference sequence). Written as DNA, the CDR3 is TGTGCCAGTAGTATGGGGACAGCTAGCAATCAGCCCCAGCATTTT. It is translated as CASSMGTASNQPQHF.